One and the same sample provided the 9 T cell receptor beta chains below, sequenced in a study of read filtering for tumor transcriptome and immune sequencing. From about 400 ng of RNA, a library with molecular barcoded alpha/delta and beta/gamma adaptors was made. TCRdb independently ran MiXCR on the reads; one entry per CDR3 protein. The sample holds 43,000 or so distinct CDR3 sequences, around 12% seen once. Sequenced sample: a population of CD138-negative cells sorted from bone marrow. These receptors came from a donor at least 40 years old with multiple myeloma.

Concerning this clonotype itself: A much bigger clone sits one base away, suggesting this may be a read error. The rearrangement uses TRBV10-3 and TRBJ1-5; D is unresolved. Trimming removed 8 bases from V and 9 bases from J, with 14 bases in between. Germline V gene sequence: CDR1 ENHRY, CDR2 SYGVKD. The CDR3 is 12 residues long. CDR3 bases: TGTGCCATCCGGGATGCGACCGGGCCCCAGCATTTT. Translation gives CAIRDATGPQHF.

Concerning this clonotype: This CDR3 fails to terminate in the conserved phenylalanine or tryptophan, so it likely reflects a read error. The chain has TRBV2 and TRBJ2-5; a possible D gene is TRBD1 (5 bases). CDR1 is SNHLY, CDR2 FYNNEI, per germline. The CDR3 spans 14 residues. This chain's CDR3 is CVSSVSGSQETQYS. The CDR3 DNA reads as TGTGTCAGCAGTGTATCAGGGTCCCAAGAGACCCAGTACTCC.

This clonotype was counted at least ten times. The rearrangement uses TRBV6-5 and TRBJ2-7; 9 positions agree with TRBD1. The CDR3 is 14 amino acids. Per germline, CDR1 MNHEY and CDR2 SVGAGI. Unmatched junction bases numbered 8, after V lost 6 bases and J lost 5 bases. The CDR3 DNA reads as TGTGCCAGCAGACCCGGGACAGGGATCCACGAGCAGTACTTC. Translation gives CASRPGTGIHEQYF.

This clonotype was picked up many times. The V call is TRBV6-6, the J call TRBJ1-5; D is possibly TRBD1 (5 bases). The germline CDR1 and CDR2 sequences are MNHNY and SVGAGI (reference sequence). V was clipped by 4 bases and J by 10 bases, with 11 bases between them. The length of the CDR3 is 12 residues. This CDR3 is CASSLPGGPQHF. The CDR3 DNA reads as TGTGCCAGCAGTTTGCCGGGGGGTCCCCAGCATTTT.

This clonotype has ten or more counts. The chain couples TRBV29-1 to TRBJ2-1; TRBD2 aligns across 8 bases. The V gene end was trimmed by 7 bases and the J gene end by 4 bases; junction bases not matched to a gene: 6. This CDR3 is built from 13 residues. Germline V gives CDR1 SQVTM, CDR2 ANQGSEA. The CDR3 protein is CSATGGFYNEQFF. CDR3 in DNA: TGCAGCGCTACGGGGGGGTTTTACAATGAGCAGTTCTTC.

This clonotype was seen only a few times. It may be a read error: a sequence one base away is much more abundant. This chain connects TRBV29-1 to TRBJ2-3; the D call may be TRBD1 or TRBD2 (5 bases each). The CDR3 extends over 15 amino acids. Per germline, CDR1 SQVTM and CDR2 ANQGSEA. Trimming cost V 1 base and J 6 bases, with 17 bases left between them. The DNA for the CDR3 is TGCAGCGTTGAAGTCAAGCCGCCGGGACGGGATACGCAGTATTTT. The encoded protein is CSVEVKPPGRDTQYF.

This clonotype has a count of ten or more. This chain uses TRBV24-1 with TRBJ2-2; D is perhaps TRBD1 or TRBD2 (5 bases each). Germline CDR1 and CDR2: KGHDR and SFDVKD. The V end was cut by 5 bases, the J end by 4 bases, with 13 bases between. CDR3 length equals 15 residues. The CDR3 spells CATSVSGTFTGELFF. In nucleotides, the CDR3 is TGTGCCACCAGTGTATCCGGGACGTTCACCGGGGAGCTGTTTTTT.

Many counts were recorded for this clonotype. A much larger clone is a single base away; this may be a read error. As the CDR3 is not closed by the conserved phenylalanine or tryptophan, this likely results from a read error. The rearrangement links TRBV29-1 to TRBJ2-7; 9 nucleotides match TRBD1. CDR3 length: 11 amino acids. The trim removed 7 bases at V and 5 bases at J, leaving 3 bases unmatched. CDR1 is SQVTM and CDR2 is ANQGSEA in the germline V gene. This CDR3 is CSGGQGNEQYY. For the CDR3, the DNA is TGCAGCGGGGGACAGGGAAACGAGCAGTACTAC.

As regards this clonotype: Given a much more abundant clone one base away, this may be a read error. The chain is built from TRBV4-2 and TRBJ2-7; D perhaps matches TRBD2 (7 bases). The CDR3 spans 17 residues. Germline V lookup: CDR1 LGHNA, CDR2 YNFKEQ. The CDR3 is CASSQGGSGGSSYEQYF. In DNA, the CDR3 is TGCGCCAGCAGCCAAGGGGGGTCGGGGGGTTCCTCCTACGAGCAGTACTTC.